What follows are 24 T cell receptor beta chains derived from one specimen sequenced in a study of T cells in localized non-small cell lung cancer. Produced via immunoSEQ multiplex PCR; TCRdb's table is partial and in-frame only. The sample records 130,000 or so clones, roughly 90% being singletons. The specimen comprised peripheral blood, sampled before any cancer treatment. These receptors all stem from a female donor aged 60 or older with stage I lung adenocarcinoma.

V usage is TRBV5-1 and J usage is TRBJ2-3, with D possibly matching TRBD1 (6 bases). The CDR3 loop spans 15 amino acids. Trimming pared 1 base from V and 2 bases from J, leaving 11 bases between. Germline V lookup: CDR1 SGHRS, CDR2 YFSETQ. The CDR3 spells CASSLSGQPTDTQYF. The CDR3 region has the DNA TGCGCCAGCAGCTTGAGTGGACAGCCCACAGATACGCAGTATTTT. Supplemented by reference TRBV5-1 and TRBJ2-3, the full variable domain reads KAGVTQTPRYLIKTRGQQVTLSCSPISGHRSVSWYQQTPGQGLQFLFEYFSETQRNKGNFPGRFSGRQFSNSRSEMNVSTLELGDSALYLCASSLSGQPTDTQYFGPGTRLTVL.

CDR3 DNA: TGCGCCAGCAGCCAAGATGCGGGGGCGTACGAGCAGTACTTC. It encodes CASSQDAGAYEQYF. The chain recombines TRBV4-1 with TRBJ2-7, with a tentative D call TRBD2 (7 bases). The V and J ends lost 0 bases and 4 bases respectively, with 10 bases between them. The CDR3 sequence is 14 residues long. Looked up from germline, CDR1 is MGHRA and CDR2 is YSYEKL.

About this clone: A read error may account for a junction end that differs from germline. This chain uses TRBV7-7 with TRBJ2-7; D may be TRBD1 or TRBD2 (5 bases each). CDR3 length: 16 residues. Germline V gives CDR1 SSHAT, CDR2 FNYEAQ (reference sequence). The CDR3 DNA sequence: TGTGCTAGCAGCTTAGAGGGGCCGAGGATCCCCTACGAGCAGTACTTC. Its translation: CASSLEGPRIPYEQYF.

This rearrangement joins TRBV5-4 to TRBJ1-3; D is ambiguous. The CDR3 runs to 13 residues. With 2 bases removed from V and 3 bases from J, the gap between germline ends came to 6 bases. Germline CDR1 and CDR2: SGHNT and YYREEE (reference sequence). The CDR3 sequence is CASSFHGGNTIYF. The CDR3 bases are TGTGCCAGCAGCTTCCATGGTGGAAACACCATATATTTT.

The chain is built from TRBV25-1 and TRBJ2-2; tentative D call: TRBD2 (6 bases). CDR1 and CDR2 (germline): MGHDK, SYGVNS. V was trimmed by 7 bases and J by 4 bases, leaving 10 bases between them. The CDR3 loop spans 13 amino acids. This CDR3 reads CASMGGPTGELFF. CDR3 bases: TGTGCCAGCATGGGAGGTCCCACCGGGGAGCTGTTTTTT.

V and J are TRBV7-6 and TRBJ2-5; 7 nucleotides agree with TRBD1. The CDR3 loop spans 17 amino acids. The germline CDR1 and CDR2 sequences are SGHVS and FNYEAQ. J gave up 4 bases and V 5 bases, and 16 bases lay outside the gene matches. In DNA form, the CDR3 reads TGTGCCAGCAGCATTAACCCGACAGGGAGCTTAGGAGAGACCCAGTACTTC. Its translation: CASSINPTGSLGETQYF.

The chain couples TRBV11-2 to TRBJ2-3, with TRBD2 as a possible D gene (6 bases). Looked up from germline, CDR1 is SGHAT and CDR2 is FQNNGV. The CDR3 length is 13 residues. Trimming removed 4 bases from V and 6 bases from J, with 11 bases in between. CDR3 loop: CASSWGDQDTQYF. The CDR3 DNA is TGTGCCAGCAGCTGGGGGGACCAGGATACGCAGTATTTT.

In DNA, the CDR3 is TGTGCCAGCAGCCCAGGGACAGCTAATAGCAATCAGCCCCAGCATTTT. Translating it yields CASSPGTANSNQPQHF. The chain links TRBV28 to TRBJ1-5, with 7 bases lining up with TRBD1. Germline V gene lookup returns CDR1 MDHEN and CDR2 SYDVKM. With 6 bases clipped from V and 0 bases from J, the junction kept 8 bases outside the gene matches. CDR3 length: 16 residues.

This clone showed up just a few times. This chain uses TRBV2 with TRBJ2-1, with 7 bases aligning to TRBD2. The V and J ends lost 6 bases and 7 bases, in that order; junction bases with no gene match: 6. Germline assignment: CDR1 SNHLY and CDR2 FYNNEI. CDR3 length: 13 amino acids. CDR3 nucleotides: TGTGCCAGCAGCGGCGGGAGTAAAAATGAGCAGTTCTTC. Encoded protein: CASSGGSKNEQFF.

In DNA form, the CDR3 reads TGTGCCAGTAAACGGGACCCCAAGAACTATGGCTACACCTTC. Amino acids: CASKRDPKNYGYTF. The chain is built from TRBV19 and TRBJ1-2, with a tentative D call TRBD1 (5 bases). Looked up from germline, CDR1 is LNHDA and CDR2 is SQIVND (reference sequence). The CDR3 loop spans 14 amino acids. V lost 7 bases to trimming and J lost 2 bases, with 14 bases between them.

The V gene is TRBV19, the J gene TRBJ2-7; perhaps TRBD2 as D (7 bases). The CDR3 totals 15 residues. Germline V CDR1 and CDR2: LNHDA, SQIVND (reference sequence). The V gene lost 7 bases and the J gene lost 0 bases, with 16 bases spanning the gap. The CDR3: CASMPGEGGSYEQYF. CDR3 sequence (DNA): TGTGCCAGTATGCCGGGGGAGGGGGGCTCCTACGAGCAGTACTTC.

The chain links TRBV7-3 to TRBJ2-3, with 12 bases aligning to TRBD2. The CDR3 contains 16 residues. After removal of 11 bases from V and 7 bases from J, the junction contained 16 bases not matched to a gene. Germline V lookup: CDR1 SGHTA, CDR2 FQGTGA. CDR3 DNA: TGTGCCCGGAGCGCTAGCGGGAGGGCCGTCGAAAATACGCAGTATTTT. Translated: CARSASGRAVENTQYF.

The rearrangement links TRBV5-8 to TRBJ2-3; 7 bases fit TRBD1. V was pared by 4 bases and J by 6 bases, with 14 bases of the junction left unmatched. The CDR3 has 16 residues. The germline CDR1 and CDR2 sequences are SGHTS and YDEGEE. The CDR3: CASSPGKGPTGDTQYF. In nucleotides, the CDR3 is TGTGCCAGCAGCCCGGGTAAAGGCCCGACAGGGGATACGCAGTATTTT.

The chain couples TRBV19 to TRBJ2-7; D gene uncertain. Trimming pared 7 bases from V and 7 bases from J, leaving 17 bases between. Germline V lookup: CDR1 LNHDA, CDR2 SQIVND (reference sequence). The CDR3 is 13 amino acids. CDR3 DNA sequence: TGTGCCAGTAACCTAGGACGGTCTGGAGAGCAGTACTTC. Protein: CASNLGRSGEQYF.

This clone has more than one count but fewer than ten. The chain carries TRBV18 and TRBJ2-7; D is uncertain. Trimming left V 6 bases short and J 1 base short, with 10 bases between. The CDR3 contains 13 residues. Germline V CDR1 and CDR2: KGHSH, LQKENI. CDR3 amino acids: CASSLSPSYEQYF. The CDR3, as DNA: TGTGCCAGCTCGCTGTCCCCTTCCTACGAGCAGTACTTC.

This sequence joins TRBV2 and TRBJ2-1; D remains unclear. CDR3 length: 13 amino acids. V lost 6 bases and J lost 5, with 11 bases in between. Germline V gene data show CDR1 as SNHLY and CDR2 as FYNNEI. Here the CDR3 DNA reads TGTGCCAGCAGCCCTCCATTCAACAATGAGCAGTTCTTC. This encodes CASSPPFNNEQFF.

This clone was counted once. This chain joins TRBV18 and TRBJ2-1; a weak D match, TRBD1 (5 bases). Per germline, CDR1 KGHSH and CDR2 LQKENI. The CDR3 runs to 13 residues. V was shortened by 5 bases and J by 6 bases, with 11 bases between the two germline ends. CDR3 loop: CASSSDRGNEQFF. CDR3 DNA sequence: TGTGCCAGCTCATCCGACAGAGGCAATGAGCAGTTCTTC.

This clone was seen just once. The rearrangement joins TRBV7-9 to TRBJ1-5, with D hard to call. CDR1 and CDR2 (germline): SEHNR, FQNEAQ (reference sequence). The V end lost 2 bases, the J end lost 1 base, and 6 bases lay between the germline ends. This CDR3 is built from 14 residues. The CDR3 coding sequence is TGTGCCAGCAGCTTACGGGGAAGCAATCAGCCCCAGCATTTT. Translation: CASSLRGSNQPQHF.

The chain links TRBV5-1 to TRBJ2-7, with TRBD2 matching 15 bases. The CDR3 runs to 18 residues. Germline V CDR1 and CDR2: SGHRS, YFSETQ. V was clipped by 1 base and J by 3 bases; unmatched bases: 8. The DNA of the CDR3 is TGCGCCAGCAGCTTGTCAACAGGACTAGCGGGAGGGTTCTACGAGCAGTACTTC. Translation gives CASSLSTGLAGGFYEQYF.

J is TRBJ2-1 and V is TRBV20-1; D is ambiguous. The V and J ends lost 5 bases and 5 bases respectively, with 4 bases between them. CDR3 length: 10 amino acids. In germline, CDR1 is DFQATT, CDR2 SNEGSKA (reference sequence). The CDR3 DNA reads as TGCAGTGCTCTACACAATGAGCAGTTCTTC. It specifies CSALHNEQFF.

This chain connects TRBV10-3 to TRBJ2-1, with 8 bases matching TRBD1. Unmatched junction bases numbered 6, after V lost 2 bases and J lost 0 bases. Per germline, CDR1 ENHRY and CDR2 SYGVKD. The CDR3 loop spans 17 amino acids. CDR3 DNA sequence: TGTGCCATCAGTGAGGACAGGGGCGCACCCTCCTACAATGAGCAGTTCTTC. Amino acid sequence: CAISEDRGAPSYNEQFF.

The chain has TRBV6-5 and TRBJ2-2; 11 nucleotides agree with TRBD1. J was trimmed by 6 bases and V by 1 base; bases with no gene match: 4. The germline CDR1 and CDR2 sequences are MNHEY and SVGAGI. This CDR3 region has 16 residues. CDR3 DNA: TGTGCCAGCAGTTACTTCCGGGACAGGGGGTCCGGGGAGCTGTTTTTT. It yields the protein CASSYFRDRGSGELFF.

The chain couples TRBV29-1 to TRBJ2-1, with D uncertain. Germline V gene sequence: CDR1 SQVTM, CDR2 ANQGSEA. This CDR3 is 13 amino acids long. Deletions cut 4 bases from V and 9 bases from J, with 16 bases between. The CDR3 DNA sequence: TGCAGCGTTGGAAGGTCCAGCCGGGCTGAGCAGTTCTTC. Translating it yields CSVGRSSRAEQFF.

The V gene is TRBV28, the J gene TRBJ1-1; D remains unclear. The CDR3 has 11 amino acids. The V end was cut by 8 bases, the J end by 3 bases, with 7 bases between. Germline V gene data show CDR1 as MDHEN and CDR2 as SYDVKM. CDR3 in amino acids: CASGTDTEAFF. The CDR3 bases are TGTGCCAGCGGTACGGACACTGAAGCTTTCTTT.